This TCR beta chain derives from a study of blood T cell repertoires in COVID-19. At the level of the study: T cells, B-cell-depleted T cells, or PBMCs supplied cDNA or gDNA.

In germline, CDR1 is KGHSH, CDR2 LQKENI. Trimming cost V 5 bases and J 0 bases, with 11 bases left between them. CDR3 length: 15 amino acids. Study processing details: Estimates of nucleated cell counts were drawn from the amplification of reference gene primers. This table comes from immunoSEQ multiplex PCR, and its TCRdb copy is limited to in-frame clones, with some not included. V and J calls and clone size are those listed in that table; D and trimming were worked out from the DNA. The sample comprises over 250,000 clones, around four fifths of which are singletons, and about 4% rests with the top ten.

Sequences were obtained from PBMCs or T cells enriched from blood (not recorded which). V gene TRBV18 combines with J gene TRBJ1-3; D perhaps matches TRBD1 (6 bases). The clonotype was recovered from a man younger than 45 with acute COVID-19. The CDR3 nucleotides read TGTGCCAGCTCAATTACAGGGACCTCTGGAAACACCATATATTTT. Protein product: CASSITGTSGNTIYF.